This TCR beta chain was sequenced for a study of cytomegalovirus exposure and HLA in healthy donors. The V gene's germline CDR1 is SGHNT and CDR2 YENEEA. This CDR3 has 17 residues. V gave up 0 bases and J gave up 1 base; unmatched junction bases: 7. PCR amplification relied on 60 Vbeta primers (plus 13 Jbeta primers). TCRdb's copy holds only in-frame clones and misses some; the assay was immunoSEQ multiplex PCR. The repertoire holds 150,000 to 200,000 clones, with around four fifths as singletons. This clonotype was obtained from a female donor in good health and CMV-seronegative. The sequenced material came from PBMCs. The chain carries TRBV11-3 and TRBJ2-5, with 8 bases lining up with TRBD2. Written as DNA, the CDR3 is TGTGCCAGCAGCTTAGATAGGGGACTAGGCCGCCAAGAGACCCAGTACTTC. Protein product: CASSLDRGLGRQETQYF. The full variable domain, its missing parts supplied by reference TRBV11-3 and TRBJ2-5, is EAGVVQSPRYKIIEKKQPVAFWCNPISGHNTLYWYLQNLGQGPELLIRYENEEAVDDSQLPKDRFSAERLKGVDSTLKIQPAELGDSAVYLCASSLDRGLGRQETQYFGPGTRLLVL.